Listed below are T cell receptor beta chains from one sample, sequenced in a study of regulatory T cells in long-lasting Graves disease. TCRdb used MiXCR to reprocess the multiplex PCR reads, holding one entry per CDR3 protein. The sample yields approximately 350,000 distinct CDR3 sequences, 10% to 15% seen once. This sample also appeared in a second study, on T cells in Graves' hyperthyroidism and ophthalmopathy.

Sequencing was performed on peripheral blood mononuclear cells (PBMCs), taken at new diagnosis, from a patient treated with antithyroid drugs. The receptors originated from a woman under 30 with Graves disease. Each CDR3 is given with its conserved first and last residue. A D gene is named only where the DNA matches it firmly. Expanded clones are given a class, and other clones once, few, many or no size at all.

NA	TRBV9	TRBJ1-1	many	CASSASDTEAFF	TGTGCCAGCAGCGCCAGTGACACTGAAGCTTTCTTT
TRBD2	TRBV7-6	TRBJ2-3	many	CASSPAPSGLTDTQYF	TGTGCCAGCAGCCCTGCTCCTAGCGGGCTCACAGATACGCAGTATTTT
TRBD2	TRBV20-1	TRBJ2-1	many	CSAPTSGSFDEQFF	TGCAGTGCTCCGACTAGCGGGAGTTTCGATGAGCAGTTCTTC
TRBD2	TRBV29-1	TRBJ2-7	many	CSVGGREGRYEQYF	TGCAGCGTTGGTGGCAGGGAGGGTCGGTACGAGCAGTACTTC
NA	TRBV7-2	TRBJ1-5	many	CASSESPVSNQPQHF	TGTGCCAGCAGCGAGAGCCCGGTTAGCAATCAGCCCCAGCATTTT
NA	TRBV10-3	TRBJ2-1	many	CAISGVAHRTYNEQFF	TGTGCCATCAGTGGAGTGGCCCACCGCACCTACAATGAGCAGTTCTTC
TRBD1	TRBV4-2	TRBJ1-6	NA	CASSPGTDASSYNSPLHF	TGTGCCAGCAGCCCGGGGACAGACGCTAGCTCCTATAATTCACCCCTCCACTTT
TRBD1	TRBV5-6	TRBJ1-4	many	CASSSSGGEDEKLFF	TGTGCCAGCAGCTCATCAGGGGGCGAGGATGAAAAACTGTTTTTT
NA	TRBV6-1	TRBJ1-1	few	CASSDPPLGANTEAFF	TGTGCCAGCAGTGACCCTCCTCTGGGGGCCAACACTGAAGCTTTCTTT
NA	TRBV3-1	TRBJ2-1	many	CASSGGASEQFF	TGTGCCAGCAGTGGGGGGGCGAGTGAGCAGTTCTTC
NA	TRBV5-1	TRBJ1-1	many	CASSLGFGEGGWTEAFF	TGCGCCAGCAGCTTGGGGTTCGGTGAAGGGGGGTGGACTGAAGCTTTCTTT
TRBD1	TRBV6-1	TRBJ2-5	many	CASSPTGGRQETQYF	TGTGCCAGCAGTCCCACAGGGGGACGACAAGAGACCCAGTACTTC
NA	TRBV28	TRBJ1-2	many	CASSTPGTYGYTF	TGTGCCAGCAGCACCCCGGGGACATATGGCTACACCTTC
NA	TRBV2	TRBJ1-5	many	CASCVGPLYQPQHF	TGTGCCAGCTGTGTAGGACCACTTTATCAGCCCCAGCATTTT
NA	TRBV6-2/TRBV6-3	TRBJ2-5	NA	CASSFMTGGWETQYF	TGTGCCAGCAGTTTTATGACTGGGGGGTGGGAGACCCAGTACTTC
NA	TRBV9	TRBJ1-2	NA	CASSVRESYGYTF	TGTGCCAGCAGCGTTAGGGAGTCCTATGGCTACACCTTC
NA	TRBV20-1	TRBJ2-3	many	CSARDSSGTDTQYF	TGCAGTGCTAGAGATTCTAGCGGCACAGATACGCAGTATTTT
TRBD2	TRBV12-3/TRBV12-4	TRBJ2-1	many	CASSPGTSGSNEQFF	TGTGCCAGCAGCCCAGGGACTAGCGGGAGCAATGAGCAGTTCTTC
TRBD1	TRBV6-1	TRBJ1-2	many	CASRNYRGQYSNYGYTF	TGTGCCAGCAGGAATTACAGGGGACAATATTCTAACTATGGCTACACCTTC
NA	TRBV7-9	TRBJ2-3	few	CASRPTEDTQYF	TGTGCCAGCAGGCCGACAGAAGATACGCAGTATTTT
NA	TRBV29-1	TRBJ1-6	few	CSVGLGGSRGYNSPLHF	TGCAGCGTTGGGCTGGGGGGCTCGAGGGGCTATAATTCACCCCTCCACTTT
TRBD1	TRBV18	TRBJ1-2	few	CASSPAGTGGLSYYGYTF	TGTGCCAGCTCACCCGCCGGGACAGGGGGCTTATCCTACTATGGCTACACCTTC
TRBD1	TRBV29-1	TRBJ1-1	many	CSATSTGDTEAFF	TGCAGCGCCACCTCCACAGGGGACACTGAAGCTTTCTTT
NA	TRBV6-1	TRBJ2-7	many	CASKVGGWSYEQYF	TGTGCCAGCAAGGTCGGAGGGTGGTCCTACGAGCAGTACTTC
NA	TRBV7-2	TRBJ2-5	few	CASSNPGNEETQYF	TGTGCCAGCAGCAACCCCGGGAACGAAGAGACCCAGTACTTC
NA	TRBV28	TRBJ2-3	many	CATIRDTDTQYF	TGTGCCACCATCCGAGACACAGATACGCAGTATTTT
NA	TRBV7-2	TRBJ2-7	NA	CASSLGTRLGDESYEQYF	TGTGCCAGCAGCTTAGGAACTAGGCTTGGGGATGAATCCTACGAGCAGTACTTC
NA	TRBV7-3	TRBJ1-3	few	CASIVLVESGSQKGPGNTIYF	TGTGCCAGCATTGTTCTGGTGGAAAGCGGTTCCCAAAAGGGGCCTGGAAACACCATATATTTT
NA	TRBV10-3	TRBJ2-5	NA	CAISLGGGSPWQETQYF	TGTGCCATCAGCTTAGGGGGGGGCAGTCCCTGGCAAGAGACCCAGTACTTC
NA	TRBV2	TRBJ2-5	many	CASSWGRETQYF	TGTGCCAGCAGTTGGGGCAGAGAGACCCAGTACTTC
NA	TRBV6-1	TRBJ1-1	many	CASSKEGGLGTEAFF	TGTGCCAGCAGTAAGGAGGGGGGACTCGGGACTGAAGCTTTCTTT
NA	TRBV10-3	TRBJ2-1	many	CAIRLSGGSYNEQFF	TGTGCCATCAGGCTAAGTGGGGGTTCCTACAATGAGCAGTTCTTC
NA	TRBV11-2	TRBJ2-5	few	CASSLLASLGTQYF	TGTGCCAGCAGCTTATTGGCCTCCCTAGGGACCCAGTACTTC
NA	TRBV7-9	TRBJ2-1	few	CASSLSLVTNEQFF	TGTGCCAGCAGCTTATCACTAGTTACGAATGAGCAGTTCTTC
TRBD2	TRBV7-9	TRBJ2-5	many	CASSLGLAGRFGYQETQYF	TGTGCCAGCAGCTTAGGACTAGCGGGGAGATTCGGGTACCAAGAGACCCAGTACTTC
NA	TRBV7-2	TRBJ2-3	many	CASSLGLASFTDTQYF	TGTGCCAGCAGCTTAGGGCTAGCGAGTTTCACAGATACGCAGTATTTT
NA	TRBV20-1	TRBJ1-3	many	CSAREPAGDRNTIYF	TGCAGTGCTAGAGAACCGGCAGGGGACCGAAACACCATATATTTT
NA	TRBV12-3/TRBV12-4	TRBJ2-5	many	CASSFSETQYF	TGTGCCAGCAGTTTTTCGGAGACCCAGTACTTC
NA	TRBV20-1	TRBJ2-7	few	CSAFPDTALRTYLYEQYF	TGCAGTGCTTTCCCCGATACGGCACTCCGGACTTATCTCTACGAGCAGTACTTC
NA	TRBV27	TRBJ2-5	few	CASSLSSWEETQYF	TGTGCCAGCAGTTTATCGTCGTGGGAAGAGACCCAGTACTTC
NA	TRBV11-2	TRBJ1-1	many	CASSSPGHIINAEAFF	TGTGCCAGCAGCTCCCCGGGGCACATCATTAACGCTGAAGCTTTCTTT
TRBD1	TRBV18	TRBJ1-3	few	CASSSTGKRNTIYF	TGTGCCAGCTCGTCGACAGGGAAAAGAAACACCATATATTTT
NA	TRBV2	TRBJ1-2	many	CASSERVPAGGYTF	TGTGCCAGCAGTGAGAGAGTGCCTGCGGGTGGCTACACCTTC
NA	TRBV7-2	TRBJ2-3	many	CASSLVGGNTDTQYF	TGTGCCAGCAGCTTAGTGGGCGGTAACACAGATACGCAGTATTTT
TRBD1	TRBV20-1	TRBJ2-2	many	CSALIGQGTTGELFF	TGCAGTGCGCTGATCGGACAGGGGACCACCGGGGAGCTGTTTTTT
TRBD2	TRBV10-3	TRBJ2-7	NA	CATSDLTSGRYEQYF	TGTGCCACCTCCGATCTGACTAGCGGGAGATACGAGCAGTACTTC
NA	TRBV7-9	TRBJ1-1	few	CASNPRPNTEASF	TGTGCCAGCAACCCAAGGCCGAACACTGAAGCTTCCTTT
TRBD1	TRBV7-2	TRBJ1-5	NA	CASSPDRESNQPQHF	TGTGCCAGCAGCCCCGACAGGGAGAGCAATCAGCCCCAGCATTTT
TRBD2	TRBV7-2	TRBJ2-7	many	CASSTVPVGLAGAVQGGEQYF	TGTGCCAGCAGCACAGTACCCGTGGGACTAGCGGGAGCCGTTCAGGGGGGGGAGCAGTACTTC